This T cell receptor (beta chain) came from a study of blood T cells in healthy people across ages. Study-level points and caveats: Total diversity from one million sequenced T cells was likely underestimated.

As for this clonotype: Its cognate antigen is unknown.

The length of the CDR3 is 14 residues. Unmatched junction bases numbered 15, after V lost 7 bases and J lost 11 bases. Per germline, CDR1 ENHRY and CDR2 SYGVKD. Using a J-beta primer mix together with a sample-barcoded 5' primer, a second PCR was run for roughly 6 to 12 cycles. MiXCR was run by TCRdb on the 5' RACE reads, yielding one entry per CDR3 protein. This table holds 800,000 to 950,000 distinct CDR3 sequences, almost 30% found once. The same data also went into a second study, on T cells of mothers and their children.

Material: blood. The chain recombines TRBV10-3 with TRBJ1-1, with 8 bases lining up with TRBD1. The sequence was collected from a woman aged 40 to 49 in good health. CDR3 sequence: CAITMDRATSRAFF. In DNA, the CDR3 is TGTGCCATCACTATGGACAGGGCAACCTCGAGGGCTTTCTTT.